The TCR beta chain described here comes from a study of CD8+ T cells in alopecia areata. Whole-study results and caveats: Across lesional scalp, and particularly alopecia totalis/universalis, clonality surpassed that of normal scalp.

Germline V gives CDR1 SGHRS, CDR2 YFSETQ. The CDR3 is 12 residues long. Trimming took off 2 bases at V and 7 bases at J, with 7 bases between the two ends. This clone came up once. The antigen is undetermined. Extracted from the samples, RNA was reverse transcribed into cDNA to serve as the sequencing template. Sequencing used immunoSEQ multiplex PCR; TCRdb keeps in-frame clones, though not all of them. The sample holds approximately 150,000 clones, around 64% seen once. Peripheral blood and lesional scalp punch biopsies were taken from alopecia areata patients. The sequence came from a human donor with alopecia areata. This material consisted of CD8+ T cells sorted from blood, taken at week 0. This chain joins TRBV5-1 and TRBJ2-1; no clear D. The CDR3 nucleotides read TGCGCCAGCAGCTTAAGGTCTAATGAGCAGTTCTTC. Amino acids: CASSLRSNEQFF. The full variable domain, rest sourced from reference TRBV5-1 and TRBJ2-1, is KAGVTQTPRYLIKTRGQQVTLSCSPISGHRSVSWYQQTPGQGLQFLFEYFSETQRNKGNFPGRFSGRQFSNSRSEMNVSTLELGDSALYLCASSLRSNEQFFGPGTRLTVL.